A selection of T cell receptor beta chains follows, all from one sample in a study of T-cell reconstitution after alpha-beta-depleted transplantation in children. MiXCR, run by TCRdb on the PCR reads, gives a single entry per CDR3 protein. The data contain 250,000 to 400,000 distinct CDR3 sequences, approximately 23% of them seen just once; the ten biggest clones take up roughly 9.8%. The specimen comprised PBMCs, mostly from graft donor cells, sampled 180 days after TCRalphabeta/CD19-depleted stem cell transplant. All receptors come from a male patient younger than 18 who had a stem cell transplant for acute lymphoblastic leukemia, so the T cells may come from the graft donor. CDR3s include the opening cysteine and the closing phenylalanine or tryptophan. Fields, in order: CDR3 protein, CDR3 DNA, clone size, V gene, J gene, D gene. The D gene is left open where the match is weak. A row's size may be missing; if present it is once, few, many or a size class.

CSARRARGLGNTIYF	TGCAGTGCGCGTAGGGCCAGGGGGCTAGGAAACACCATATATTTT	few	TRBV20-1	TRBJ1-3	TRBD1
CASSPPGRLFF	TGTGCCAGCAGCCCACCGGGACGACTTTTCTTC	few	TRBV7-2	TRBJ1-2	-
CVCLNRPAASTDTQYF	TGTGTGTGTCTAAACCGCCCGGCGGCTAGCACAGATACGCAGTATTTT	few	TRBV7-8	TRBJ2-3	-
CAWSKGWSNQPQHF	TGTGCCTGGAGTAAGGGATGGAGCAATCAGCCCCAGCATTTT	-	TRBV30	TRBJ1-5	-
CASSQEWAGRDEQFF	TGTGCCAGCAGCCAAGAGTGGGCAGGGAGGGATGAGCAGTTCTTC	-	TRBV3-1	TRBJ2-1	TRBD2
CASSLGWLDEKLFF	TGCGCCAGCAGCTTGGGGTGGTTGGATGAAAAACTGTTTTTT	many	TRBV5-1	TRBJ1-4	-
CASSYSMIRDYTEAFF	TGTGCCAGCAGTTACTCGATGATCAGGGATTACACTGAAGCTTTCTTT	many	TRBV6-5	TRBJ1-1	-
CASSLVRLVNTGELFF	TGCGCCAGCAGCTTGGTAAGACTAGTGAACACCGGGGAGCTGTTTTTT	-	TRBV5-1	TRBJ2-2	-
CATSSQGNFRAFF	TGTGCCACCAGCAGTCAGGGAAACTTCAGGGCTTTCTTT	-	TRBV15	TRBJ1-1	-
CASSYSTGSILADTQYF	TGTGCCAGCAGTTACTCGACAGGGTCGATCTTGGCAGATACGCAGTATTTT	few	TRBV6-5	TRBJ2-3	TRBD1
CASSQERDSFPWITEAFF	TGTGCCAGCAGCCAAGAAAGGGACAGTTTTCCTTGGATCACTGAAGCTTTCTTT	-	TRBV3-1	TRBJ1-1	TRBD1
CASSVLAGGTDTQYF	TGTGCCAGCAGCGTACTAGCGGGAGGTACAGATACGCAGTATTTT	-	TRBV7-9	TRBJ2-3	TRBD2
CASSPLRGVAHNEQFF	TGTGCCAGCAGCCCTTTACGCGGGGTAGCCCACAATGAGCAGTTCTTC	-	TRBV5-6	TRBJ2-1	-
CSALARSSYNEQFF	TGCAGTGCTTTAGCTAGGAGCTCCTACAATGAGCAGTTCTTC	once	TRBV20-1	TRBJ2-1	-
CASSHRDRVITDTQYF	TGCGCCAGCAGCCACAGGGACAGAGTGATCACAGATACGCAGTATTTT	-	TRBV5-1	TRBJ2-3	TRBD1
CATSERTWGANVLTF	TGTGCCACCAGTGAACGGACGTGGGGGGCCAACGTCCTGACTTTC	once	TRBV24-1	TRBJ2-6	-
CAWSVSTGSGGYTF	TGTGCCTGGAGTGTATCAACTGGCTCGGGGGGCTACACCTTC	-	TRBV30	TRBJ1-2	-
CAISAGLSTDTQYF	TGTGCCATTTCGGCGGGATTAAGCACAGATACGCAGTATTTT	-	TRBV3-1	TRBJ2-3	-
CASSGGQVLPQETQYF	TGTGCCAGCAGCGGTGGACAGGTTCTTCCCCAAGAGACCCAGTACTTC	-	TRBV9	TRBJ2-5	TRBD1
CASSQDTGAYEQYF	TGTGCCAGCAGCCAAGATACCGGGGCCTACGAGCAGTACTTC	-	TRBV4-2	TRBJ2-7	-
CASSYTWAAKNIQYF	TGTGCCAGCAGTTACACGTGGGCGGCCAAAAACATTCAGTACTTC	few	TRBV6-5	TRBJ2-4	-
CSSRSYSGTYNEQFF	TGTTCCAGCAGGTCCTATAGCGGTACTTACAATGAGCAGTTCTTC	-	TRBV12-3/TRBV12-4	TRBJ2-1	-
CASSQEMGLAHEQFF	TGTGCCAGCAGCCAAGAGATGGGACTAGCCCATGAGCAGTTCTTC	-	TRBV4-2	TRBJ2-1	TRBD2
CASNGQDGKTQYF	TGTGCCAGCAACGGACAGGACGGAAAGACCCAGTACTTC	-	TRBV12-3/TRBV12-4	TRBJ2-5	TRBD1
CASSSHGRVHSPLHF	TGTGCCAGCAGCTCCCATGGGAGGGTACATTCACCCCTCCACTTT	few	TRBV7-2	TRBJ1-6	-
CASSPVLAASYNEQFF	TGCGCCAGCAGCCCGGTTTTAGCGGCTTCCTACAATGAGCAGTTCTTC	-	TRBV23-1	TRBJ2-1	-
CASSVHRYNEQFF	TGCGCCAGCAGCGTCCACAGGTACAATGAGCAGTTCTTC	many	TRBV5-1	TRBJ2-1	-
CTSSLIPTGSYEQYF	TGTACCAGCAGCTTAATCCCGACAGGCTCCTACGAGCAGTACTTC	-	TRBV7-9	TRBJ2-7	-
CASSPCTSPKSSYNSPLHF	TGTGCCAGCTCACCGTGTACGAGCCCTAAGAGCTCCTATAATTCACCCCTCCACTTT	-	TRBV18	TRBJ1-6	-
CASSLFGGGQETQYF	TGTGCCAGCAGTTTATTTGGAGGGGGCCAAGAGACCCAGTACTTC	few	TRBV28	TRBJ2-5	-
CASSLSWGAQYF	TGTGCCAGCAGTTTATCGTGGGGAGCGCAGTATTTT	-	TRBV27	TRBJ2-3	-
CASSYSGTGVTEAFF	TGTGCCAGCAGTTACTCCGGAACAGGGGTCACTGAAGCTTTCTTT	-	TRBV6-5	TRBJ1-1	TRBD1
CASSLRQAITDTQYF	TGTGCCAGCTCACTTCGCCAGGCTATCACAGATACGCAGTATTTT	-	TRBV18	TRBJ2-3	-
CASSLYGLGSYEQYF	TGTGCCAGCAGTTTATACGGACTAGGCTCCTACGAGCAGTACTTC	-	TRBV12-3/TRBV12-4	TRBJ2-7	TRBD2
CSARGGDGKNIQYF	TGCAGTGCTAGAGGCGGGGACGGCAAAAACATTCAGTACTTC	few	TRBV20-1	TRBJ2-4	-
CASSFLGQGSTDTQYF	TGTGCCAGCAGTTTCCTCGGACAGGGCAGCACAGATACGCAGTATTTT	few	TRBV27	TRBJ2-3	TRBD1
CSAIKGSSTDTQYF	TGCAGCGCCATTAAAGGATCAAGCACAGATACGCAGTATTTT	few	TRBV29-1	TRBJ2-3	-